The next 12 T cell receptor beta chains were all read from a single sample in a study of graft-versus-host responses after intestinal transplantation. Sequenced by immunoSEQ multiplex PCR; TCRdb stores in-frame clones only, minus some. The sample yields about 90,000 clones, 80% to 95% seen once. Their cognate antigens are unknown. The starting material was unstimulated CD4+ T cells sorted from spleen or lymph node cells, obtained before intestinal transplant. Every receptor here comes from a human donor who received an intestinal transplant.

The chain links TRBV9 to TRBJ2-5; 10 bases align to TRBD2. The CDR3 consists of 16 residues. The J segment lost 1 base and the V segment lost 3 bases, leaving 6 bases of the junction unmatched. CDR1 and CDR2 (germline): SGDLS, YYNGEE. The CDR3 loop reads CASSDRLAGPQETQYF. CDR3 DNA sequence: TGTGCCAGCAGCGACCGACTAGCGGGTCCCCAAGAGACCCAGTACTTC.

This chain joins TRBV4-1 and TRBJ1-2, with D possibly TRBD1 on 5 matching bases. This CDR3 contains 15 residues. Trimming stripped 1 base from V and 7 bases from J, with 16 bases between. In germline, CDR1 is MGHRA, CDR2 YSYEKL. The CDR3 DNA follows: TGCGCCAGCAGCCAAGTTCCGACGGGCCAGGGTGGCTACACCTTC. Translated: CASSQVPTGQGGYTF.

The chain joins TRBV4-2 to TRBJ2-1; 10 nucleotides align to TRBD2. The CDR3 length is 16 residues. Germline-derived CDR1 and CDR2 are LGHNA and YNFKEQ. The V and J ends lost 1 base and 7 bases, in that order; junction bases with no gene match: 7. The CDR3 loop reads CASSQGTSGERNEQFF. The CDR3 nucleotides are TGTGCCAGCAGCCAAGGGACTAGCGGCGAGCGGAATGAGCAGTTCTTC.

J is TRBJ1-2 and V is TRBV5-6; maybe TRBD1 (6 bases). V was pared by 2 bases and J by 6 bases, with 14 bases between. CDR1 is SGHDT and CDR2 is YYEEEE in the germline V gene. The CDR3 has 14 amino acids. In nucleotides, the CDR3 is TGTGCCAGCAGCTTCCCGGGGGCTGCAAATGGCTACACCTTC. Translating it yields CASSFPGAANGYTF. Full variable domain (remainder filled in from reference TRBV5-6 and TRBJ1-2): DAGVTQSPTHLIKTRGQQVTLRCSPKSGHDTVSWYQQALGQGPQFIFQYYEEEERQRGNFPDRFSGHQFPNYSSELNVNALLLGDSALYLCASSFPGAANGYTFGSGTRLTVV.

This rearrangement joins TRBV4-1 to TRBJ2-2, with D unclear. Germline values: CDR1 MGHRA, CDR2 YSYEKL. Trimming pared 5 bases from V and 4 bases from J, leaving 11 bases between. The CDR3 sequence is 14 residues long. The CDR3 region has the DNA TGCGCCAGCAGCGTCGACTTCCGCACCGGGGAGCTGTTTTTT. Translated, it gives CASSVDFRTGELFF.

The rearrangement links TRBV6-5 to TRBJ1-2; D remains unclear. The CDR3 totals 15 residues. Germline V gene data show CDR1 as MNHEY and CDR2 as SVGAGI. Trimming took off 6 bases at V and 0 bases at J, with 14 bases between the two ends. The CDR3 bases are TGTGCCAGCAGCTCCGGCCAGGCATCTAACTATGGCTACACCTTC. Translation gives CASSSGQASNYGYTF.

The chain joins TRBV28 to TRBJ1-1; possible D gene TRBD1, 5 bases. Germline V gene sequence: CDR1 MDHEN, CDR2 SYDVKM. V shed 3 bases and J shed 10 bases, with 12 bases lying between them. CDR3 length equals 12 residues. DNA for the CDR3: TGTGCCAGCAGTTTTGTTCGGGGGGGAGCTTTCTTT. Its translation is CASSFVRGGAFF.

In DNA form, the CDR3 reads TGTGCCAGCAGTCCCGGGGTAGCGGGAGACTATGAGCAGTTCTTC. Translating gives CASSPGVAGDYEQFF. This chain links TRBV28 with TRBJ2-1; 9 bases are shared with TRBD2. Germline V gives CDR1 MDHEN, CDR2 SYDVKM. The length of the CDR3 is 15 residues. Trimming at V came to 5 bases and at J to 8 bases, leaving 10 bases not matched to a gene.

The CDR3 DNA is TGTGCCAGCAGCTTACCCCTAGCGGGCTCCTACAATGAGCAGTTCTTC. Encoded protein: CASSLPLAGSYNEQFF. This chain uses TRBV7-2 with TRBJ2-1, with TRBD2 matching over 8 bases. Germline V gene lookup returns CDR1 SGHTA and CDR2 FQGNSA. V lost 2 bases to trimming and J lost 0 bases; unmatched junction nucleotides: 3. The CDR3 is 16 amino acids.

The sample holds a few counts of this clone. The genes are TRBV19 and TRBJ2-5; 10 nucleotides line up with TRBD2. The CDR3 covers 18 residues. V lost 3 bases to trimming and J lost 1 base; unmatched junction nucleotides: 11. Germline V gene sequence: CDR1 LNHDA, CDR2 SQIVND (reference sequence). The CDR3 nucleotides are TGTGCCAGTAGTATCGCTAGCGGGAGAGGAGGGACCCAAGAGACCCAGTACTTC. Translation: CASSIASGRGGTQETQYF.

The DNA for the CDR3 is TGCGCCAGCAGCTCGCGACAGCTGCAAGAGACCCAGTACTTC. Protein product: CASSSRQLQETQYF. This sequence joins TRBV5-1 and TRBJ2-5, with D tentatively TRBD1 (5 bases). Between the trimmed V and J ends, which lost 3 bases and 2 bases, there was a span of 11 bases. CDR1 SGHRS and CDR2 YFSETQ come from the germline V gene. The CDR3 has 14 residues.

This chain links TRBV5-1 with TRBJ1-1; a possible D gene is TRBD1 (5 bases). V dropped 7 bases and J dropped 2 bases, with 21 bases sitting between them. This CDR3 region has 16 residues. Germline values: CDR1 SGHRS, CDR2 YFSETQ. CDR3: CASGRESTVINTEAFF. In DNA form, the CDR3 reads TGCGCCAGCGGACGAGAATCGACAGTAATAAACACTGAAGCTTTCTTT. The full variable domain, in which reference TRBV5-1 and TRBJ1-1 provide the parts outside the CDR3, is KAGVTQTPRYLIKTRGQQVTLSCSPISGHRSVSWYQQTPGQGLQFLFEYFSETQRNKGNFPGRFSGRQFSNSRSEMNVSTLELGDSALYLCASGRESTVINTEAFFGQGTRLTVV.